This is a list of T cell receptor beta chains from one sample in a study of post-analysis software for immune sequencing data. A single record per CDR3 protein comes from TCRdb applying MiXCR to the PCR reads. Here the sample spans approximately 570,000 distinct CDR3 sequences, around 47% being singletons. The sample was blood. All receptors derive from a girl between 5 and 17 years old with multiple sclerosis. CDR3s include the opening cysteine and the closing phenylalanine or tryptophan. The order of the fields is clone size, J gene, V gene, D gene, CDR3 DNA, CDR3 protein. The D gene is left open where the match is weak. Expanded clones are given a class, and other clones once, few, many or no size at all.

size: NA; J: TRBJ1-2; V: TRBV29-1; D: NA; DNA: TGCAGCGTTGAAGATCTCCAGGGCTTCTCCTATGGCTACACCTTC; CDR3: CSVEDLQGFSYGYTF
size: NA; J: TRBJ1-5; V: TRBV20-1; D: NA; DNA: TGCAGTGCTACAGAGCCGATGGGATATAGCAATCAGCCCCAGCATTTT; CDR3: CSATEPMGYSNQPQHF
size: NA; J: TRBJ2-1; V: TRBV6-4; D: NA; DNA: TGTGCCAGCAGTGTAGTCGGCGGGGTCTCCTACAATGAGCAGTTCTTC; CDR3: CASSVVGGVSYNEQFF
size: NA; J: TRBJ2-1; V: TRBV25-1; D: TRBD2; DNA: TGTGCCAGCAGTGAGCGAGCGGGGGATTCTGGTGAGCAGTTCTTC; CDR3: CASSERAGDSGEQFF
size: NA; J: TRBJ2-7; V: TRBV2; D: TRBD2; DNA: TGTGCCAGCAGGGACCGAGGGACTAGCGGATCCTACGAGCAGTACTTC; CDR3: CASRDRGTSGSYEQYF
size: once; J: TRBJ2-4; V: TRBV4-2; D: NA; DNA: TGTGCCAGCAGCCCAGAATATGGGATCCAAGAGATCCAGTACTTC; CDR3: CASSPEYGIQEIQYF
size: few; J: TRBJ1-1; V: TRBV29-1; D: NA; DNA: TGCAGCGTTGGATCACAGGGCGTAACTGAAGCTTTCTTT; CDR3: CSVGSQGVTEAFF
size: NA; J: TRBJ2-1; V: TRBV2; D: NA; DNA: TGTGCCAGCAGCATAACCGGGGATGAGCAGTTCTTC; CDR3: CASSITGDEQFF
size: NA; J: TRBJ1-2; V: TRBV5-5; D: NA; DNA: TGTGCCAGCAGCCCCAAAGATGCAGCTCTCGGCTACACCTTC; CDR3: CASSPKDAALGYTF
size: NA; J: TRBJ1-2; V: TRBV6-5; D: NA; DNA: TGTGCCAGCTCTCCTCTTGGGGTACCTAACTATGGCTACACCTTC; CDR3: CASSPLGVPNYGYTF
size: NA; J: TRBJ1-5; V: TRBV7-8; D: TRBD1; DNA: TGTGCCAGCAGCTTCGACAGGGAAAGTCAGCCCCAGCATTTT; CDR3: CASSFDRESQPQHF
size: NA; J: TRBJ1-4; V: TRBV11-2; D: NA; DNA: TGTGCCAGCAGCTTAGAGCAGGGTGATGAAAAACTGTTTTTT; CDR3: CASSLEQGDEKLFF
size: NA; J: TRBJ1-6; V: TRBV7-3; D: NA; DNA: TGTGCCAGCAGCTTATATCCAGTCACAGGCCAGAAAAATTCACCCCTCCACTTT; CDR3: CASSLYPVTGQKNSPLHF
size: many; J: TRBJ1-2; V: TRBV10-2; D: NA; DNA: TGCGCCAGCAGTGAGTCGACGAGAACTGGCTACACCTTC; CDR3: CASSESTRTGYTF
size: few; J: TRBJ1-2; V: TRBV10-3; D: NA; DNA: TGTGCCATCAGTGAGTCGAGGCAGGCCTATTATGGCTACACCTTC; CDR3: CAISESRQAYYGYTF
size: few; J: TRBJ2-1; V: TRBV3-1; D: TRBD2; DNA: TGTGCCAGCAGGCGTACTAGCGGGATGGGAAATGAGCAGTTCTTC; CDR3: CASRRTSGMGNEQFF
size: NA; J: TRBJ2-1; V: TRBV7-8; D: NA; DNA: TGTGCCAGCAGCTTAGCGCGGGTCGATGAGCAGTTCTTC; CDR3: CASSLARVDEQFF
size: few; J: TRBJ1-2; V: TRBV12-3/TRBV12-4; D: NA; DNA: TGTGCCAGCACCGCGACCGGGGCTAACTATGGCTACACCTTC; CDR3: CASTATGANYGYTF
size: NA; J: TRBJ2-3; V: TRBV7-2; D: NA; DNA: TGTGCCAGCAGCTTAACAGGGAGTCGGCTGAGCACAGATACGCAGTATTTT; CDR3: CASSLTGSRLSTDTQYF
size: few; J: TRBJ2-7; V: TRBV6-5; D: NA; DNA: TGTGCCAGCAGTTACGACTCTCCCTACGAGCAGTACTTC; CDR3: CASSYDSPYEQYF
size: NA; J: TRBJ2-1; V: TRBV7-9; D: NA; DNA: TGTGCCAGCAGCTTAGGGGACTCCTTTCGGGAGCAGTTCTTC; CDR3: CASSLGDSFREQFF
size: NA; J: TRBJ1-5; V: TRBV7-9; D: NA; DNA: TGTGCCAGCAGTCTACAGGGACGAGGTCAGCCCCAGCATTTT; CDR3: CASSLQGRGQPQHF
size: NA; J: TRBJ1-6; V: TRBV12-3/TRBV12-4; D: NA; DNA: TGTGCCAGCAGTTTCGCCGGGCTGATCGGTTCACCCCTCCACTTT; CDR3: CASSFAGLIGSPLHF
size: NA; J: TRBJ1-2; V: TRBV11-2; D: NA; DNA: TGCGCCAGCAGCGGCCGGGCTACCTATGGCTACACCTTC; CDR3: CASSGRATYGYTF
size: NA; J: TRBJ2-3; V: TRBV20-1; D: NA; DNA: TGCAGTGCTCCACAGGATACAGATACGCAGTATTTT; CDR3: CSAPQDTDTQYF